These 14 T cell receptor beta chains came from one sample sequenced in a study of glioma-infiltrating T cells after dendritic cell vaccination. The data were produced by immunoSEQ multiplex PCR, yet TCRdb's version contains in-frame clones alone and is incomplete. The table has 95,000 or so clones, approximately 87% seen once. The sample in question was blood, obtained before dendritic cell vaccination. These receptors all come from a human donor with glioblastoma.

This clone was picked up one time. V is TRBV5-1 and J is TRBJ1-1; no definite D call. The CDR3 consists of 15 residues. In germline, CDR1 is SGHRS, CDR2 YFSETQ. V was shortened by 0 bases and J by 1 base, with 10 bases between the two germline ends. CDR3: CASSLEAVRNTEAFF. The CDR3 DNA follows: TGCGCCAGCAGCTTGGAGGCGGTGCGGAACACTGAAGCTTTCTTT. The entire variable domain, with the rest obtained from reference TRBV5-1 and TRBJ1-1, is as follows: KAGVTQTPRYLIKTRGQQVTLSCSPISGHRSVSWYQQTPGQGLQFLFEYFSETQRNKGNFPGRFSGRQFSNSRSEMNVSTLELGDSALYLCASSLEAVRNTEAFFGQGTRLTVV.

The genes are TRBV6-9 and TRBJ2-7, with D perhaps matching TRBD2 (6 bases). Germline CDR1 MNHGY, CDR2 SVAAGI. The V and J ends lost 9 bases and 5 bases respectively, with 20 bases between them. This CDR3 spans 14 amino acids. CDR3: CARPEGNDRDEQYF. The DNA for the CDR3 is TGTGCCAGACCGGAGGGAAACGACCGCGACGAGCAGTACTTC.

The chain uses TRBV14 and TRBJ1-1, with 11 bases matching TRBD1. Germline CDR1 is SGHDN and CDR2 is FVKESK. The CDR3 is 15 residues long. V trimming: 2 bases; J trimming: 3 bases; junction bases outside the gene matches: 2. The CDR3 nucleotides read TGTGCCAGCAGCCAACTGGGACAGGGGGACACTGAAGCTTTCTTT. Translation: CASSQLGQGDTEAFF.

The chain has TRBV7-2 and TRBJ2-7; D call uncertain. The CDR3 is 12 amino acids. Deletions cut 1 base from V and 3 bases from J, with 4 bases between. Germline loops: CDR1 SGHTA, CDR2 FQGNSA. The CDR3: CASSLVNYEQYF. The CDR3 DNA reads as TGTGCCAGCAGCTTAGTTAACTACGAGCAGTACTTC. Drawing the rest from reference TRBV7-2 and TRBJ2-7, the complete variable domain is GAGVSQSPSNKVTEKGKDVELRCDPISGHTALYWYRQSLGQGLEFLIYFQGNSAPDKSGLPSDRFSAERTGGSVSTLTIQRTQQEDSAVYLCASSLVNYEQYFGPGTRLTVT.

This clone was detected only once. The chain joins TRBV4-1 to TRBJ2-1; 10 bases match TRBD2. The length of the CDR3 is 18 residues. CDR1 MGHRA and CDR2 YSYEKL come from the germline V gene. After removal of 4 bases from V and 4 bases from J, the junction contained 13 bases not matched to a gene. The chain's CDR3 is CASSPSRSGGGRYNEQFF. CDR3 nucleotides: TGCGCCAGCAGCCCCTCGCGAAGCGGGGGGGGGAGATACAATGAGCAGTTCTTC.

This clone occurred once. The rearrangement joins TRBV5-4 to TRBJ2-2; TRBD1 agrees at 8 bases. V shed 3 bases, J shed 6 bases, and the junction held 13 bases outside the gene matches. From germline, CDR1 is SGHNT and CDR2 YYREEE (reference sequence). The CDR3 is made up of 17 amino acids. The CDR3: CASSSRQGAVFSGELFF. The CDR3 region has the DNA TGTGCCAGCAGCTCCCGCCAGGGGGCGGTTTTTTCCGGGGAGCTGTTTTTT.

The chain employs TRBV5-1 and TRBJ2-2, with D possibly TRBD2 on 6 matching bases. The CDR3 runs to 14 residues. Per the germline V gene, CDR1 is SGHRS and CDR2 is YFSETQ. V was shortened by 5 bases and J by 2 bases, with 10 bases between the two germline ends. The CDR3 bases are TGCGCCAGCAGTAAGGGGACTAACACCGGGGAGCTGTTTTTT. Its protein is CASSKGTNTGELFF.

This chain links TRBV10-1 with TRBJ1-2; a possible D gene is TRBD1 (5 bases). The length of the CDR3 is 16 residues. CDR1 WNHNN and CDR2 SYGVQD come from the germline V gene (reference sequence). V was pared by 5 bases and J by 4 bases, with 20 bases between. The CDR3 nucleotides read TGCGCCAGCAGTCCCACGAGGGGACTGGCAGTCTATGGCTACACCTTC. Its translation is CASSPTRGLAVYGYTF.

The chain recombines TRBV4-1 with TRBJ2-3, with D possibly TRBD2 on 5 matching bases. CDR1 MGHRA and CDR2 YSYEKL come from the germline V gene. The CDR3 is made up of 12 amino acids. Between the trimmed V and J ends, which lost 6 bases and 6 bases, there was a span of 10 bases. CDR3 amino acids: CASSRTRDTQYF. CDR3 DNA sequence: TGCGCCAGCAGTCGAACTAGGGATACGCAGTATTTT.

The chain employs TRBV19 and TRBJ2-6, with 11 bases that match TRBD1. V lost 11 bases, J lost 0 bases, and 3 bases stayed unmatched. The CDR3 totals 15 residues. CDR1 LNHDA and CDR2 SQIVND come from the germline V gene (reference sequence). The CDR3 DNA follows: TGTGCCTCCGGGACAGGGGGCTCTGGGGCCAACGTCCTGACTTTC. Protein product: CASGTGGSGANVLTF.

V gene TRBV7-3 combines with J gene TRBJ1-1, with TRBD1 identical over 8 bases. The V segment lost 5 bases and the J segment 1 base; nucleotides outside the gene matches: 3. The CDR3 is 14 residues long. CDR1 is SGHTA, CDR2 FQGTGA, per germline. The CDR3 DNA sequence: TGTGCCAGCAGCCGTGACAGGGGGAACACTGAAGCTTTCTTT. Translating it yields CASSRDRGNTEAFF.

The chain couples TRBV7-2 to TRBJ2-3; TRBD2 agrees at 13 bases. Unmatched junction bases numbered 6, after V lost 3 bases and J lost 12 bases. Germline-derived CDR1 and CDR2 are SGHTA and FQGNSA. CDR3 length: 14 residues. DNA for the CDR3: TGTGCCAGCAGCTTCCCGACTAGCGGGGGGATACAGTATTTT. This translates into CASSFPTSGGIQYF. Using reference TRBV7-2 and TRBJ2-3 for the parts outside the CDR3, the full variable domain is GAGVSQSPSNKVTEKGKDVELRCDPISGHTALYWYRQSLGQGLEFLIYFQGNSAPDKSGLPSDRFSAERTGGSVSTLTIQRTQQEDSAVYLCASSFPTSGGIQYFGPGTRLTVL.

This chain joins TRBV15 and TRBJ2-7, with TRBD1 as a possible D gene (6 bases). The CDR3 length is 14 residues. Germline CDR1 and CDR2: LNHNV and YYDKDF (reference sequence). Deletions cut 4 bases from V and 6 bases from J, with 16 bases between. CDR3 protein: CATSIPGLGAEQYF. For the CDR3, the DNA is TGTGCCACCAGCATTCCTGGGTTGGGGGCCGAGCAGTACTTC.

J is TRBJ1-2 and V is TRBV6-1, with 9 bases lining up with TRBD1. Germline loops: CDR1 MNHNS, CDR2 SASEGT. The CDR3 totals 12 residues. Germline trimming cut 10 bases from V and 6 bases from J; bases unmatched to any gene: 6. The CDR3 here is CAIRDRDDGYTF. CDR3 nucleotide sequence: TGTGCCATCCGGGACAGGGATGATGGCTACACCTTC.